The sequence of this TCR beta chain was determined in a study of blood T cell repertoires in COVID-19. For the study at large: Sources were T cells, B-cell-depleted T cells, or PBMCs; the material itself was cDNA or gDNA.

Clones were read by immunoSEQ multiplex PCR, and TCRdb kept only the in-frame ones, dropping some. Of roughly 150,000 clones in the sample, around 83% were seen once. Germline assignment: CDR1 SQVTM and CDR2 ANQGSEA. This CDR3 region has 15 residues. Trimming stripped 3 bases from V and 0 bases from J, with 15 bases between. The chain couples TRBV29-1 to TRBJ2-7; tentatively, D is TRBD1 (6 bases). The sequencing input was peripheral blood. This TCR was recovered from a woman between 65 and 79 years old who had recovered from COVID-19. In DNA form, the CDR3 reads TGCAGCGTTGACCTCCGGGACAAACGCTCCTACGAGCAGTACTTC. Encoded protein: CSVDLRDKRSYEQYF.